This passage covers 14 T cell receptor beta chains from one sample sequenced in a study of blood T cell repertoires in COVID-19. Here immunoSEQ multiplex PCR was the method, and the copy in TCRdb shows in-frame clones only, minus some. The data contain about 67,000 clones, 75% to 90% of them singletons. The sequencing input was peripheral blood. All receptors derive from a man aged 45-60 years with active COVID-19.

The chain employs TRBV27 and TRBJ1-1; 12 bases agree with TRBD1. The CDR3 totals 17 residues. Germline assignment: CDR1 MNHEY and CDR2 SMNVEV (reference sequence). The V gene end was trimmed by 4 bases and the J gene end by 2 bases; junction bases not matched to a gene: 8. CDR3 sequence (DNA): TGTGCCAGCAGTTCCCGGGACAGGGGGCGCGGAAACACTGAAGCTTTCTTT. Translating gives CASSSRDRGRGNTEAFF.

The chain carries TRBV27 and TRBJ2-5; tentative D call: TRBD2 (6 bases). The CDR3 has 14 residues. Germline CDR1 reads MNHEY; CDR2 reads SMNVEV (reference sequence). V dropped 6 bases and J dropped 5 bases, with 16 bases sitting between them. Here the CDR3 DNA reads TGTGCCAGCAGCCCGGGGAGGACGGTGGAGACCCAGTACTTC. Translation gives CASSPGRTVETQYF.

In nucleotides, the CDR3 is TGTGCCAGCAGTAACACAGGGGAATCCTCACCCCTCCACTTT. Its translation: CASSNTGESSPLHF. This chain links TRBV28 with TRBJ1-6, with TRBD1 matching 7 bases. The V gene end was trimmed by 5 bases and the J gene end by 10 bases; junction bases not matched to a gene: 8. The germline gives CDR1 MDHEN, CDR2 SYDVKM. The CDR3 consists of 14 residues.

This rearrangement joins TRBV19 to TRBJ1-6; TRBD1 agrees at 7 bases. Germline assignment: CDR1 LNHDA and CDR2 SQIVND (reference sequence). The trim removed 5 bases at V and 15 bases at J, leaving 19 bases unmatched. There are 16 residues in the CDR3. Here the CDR3 DNA reads TGTGCCAGTAGTGAAAGGCTAGGGACAGCTTATGGGCACCTCCACTTT. Encoded protein: CASSERLGTAYGHLHF.

The genes are TRBV7-2 and TRBJ2-7; 12 bases align to TRBD2. This CDR3 has 15 amino acids. The germline gives CDR1 SGHTA, CDR2 FQGNSA. Trimming removed 1 base from V and 4 bases from J; junction bases left unmatched: 2. CDR3 amino acids: CASSLGTSGVYEQYF. CDR3 nucleotide sequence: TGTGCCAGCAGCTTAGGGACTAGCGGGGTATACGAGCAGTACTTC.

The chain combines TRBV5-1 with TRBJ2-7, with a tentative D call TRBD2 (5 bases). V was shortened by 5 bases and J by 3 bases, with 9 bases between the two germline ends. Germline V gene data show CDR1 as SGHRS and CDR2 as YFSETQ. This CDR3 has 12 amino acids. As DNA, the CDR3 is TGCGCCAGCAGAGAGGGATACTACGAGCAGTACTTC. Translating it yields CASREGYYEQYF.

The chain has TRBV7-2 and TRBJ2-2; D uncertain. The CDR3 length is 12 residues. V was shortened by 2 bases and J by 8 bases, with 6 bases between the two germline ends. Looked up from germline, CDR1 is SGHTA and CDR2 is FQGNSA. CDR3 protein: CASSLNAGELFF. In DNA form, the CDR3 reads TGTGCCAGCAGCTTAAACGCGGGGGAGCTGTTTTTT.

This clone was seen only once. This chain links TRBV28 with TRBJ1-3; D gene uncertain. This CDR3 has 15 residues. V dropped 3 bases and J dropped 4 bases, with 13 bases sitting between them. Germline V gene lookup returns CDR1 MDHEN and CDR2 SYDVKM. The CDR3 loop is CASSFEESAGNTIYF. As DNA, the CDR3 is TGTGCCAGCAGTTTTGAGGAATCTGCGGGAAACACCATATATTTT.

This rearrangement joins TRBV3-1 (or the pseudogene TRBV3-2) to TRBJ2-5; 10 bases match TRBD2. J lost 1 base, V lost 1 base, and 3 bases had no gene match. CDR3 length equals 16 residues. Germline CDR1 LGHDT, CDR2 YNNKEL (reference sequence). CDR3 amino acids: CASSQVSGGIQETQYF. The CDR3 bases are TGTGCCAGCAGCCAAGTTAGCGGGGGGATCCAAGAGACCCAGTACTTC.

This clone was counted a single time. The chain recombines TRBV30 with TRBJ2-1; D gene unclear. Germline V gene lookup returns CDR1 GTSNPN and CDR2 SVGIG (reference sequence). The CDR3 sequence is 12 residues long. V was pared by 2 bases and J by 7 bases, with 9 bases between. CDR3: CAWSPYGNEQFF. CDR3 bases: TGTGCCTGGAGTCCATACGGGAATGAGCAGTTCTTC.

The sample holds a few counts of this clone. This chain joins TRBV7-2 and TRBJ1-3, with D hard to call. V was shortened by 2 bases and J by 7 bases, with 6 bases between the two germline ends. CDR1 is SGHTA and CDR2 is FQGNSA in the germline V gene. The CDR3 has 12 residues. The CDR3 spells CASSLIGNTIYF. Here the CDR3 DNA reads TGTGCCAGCAGCTTAATCGGGAACACCATATATTTT.

The chain carries TRBV7-2 and TRBJ2-7, with TRBD1 matching over 7 bases. CDR1 SGHTA and CDR2 FQGNSA come from the germline V gene. V shed 6 bases, J shed 6 bases, and the junction held 8 bases outside the gene matches. CDR3 length: 13 residues. The CDR3 spells CASSAGGRVEQYF. For the CDR3, the DNA is TGTGCCAGCAGTGCAGGGGGAAGGGTCGAGCAGTACTTC.

This clone was observed a single time. The gene calls are TRBV7-3 and TRBJ2-7, with 7 positions matching TRBD1. Germline V gene lookup returns CDR1 SGHTA and CDR2 FQGTGA. This CDR3 comprises 13 residues. V was clipped by 3 bases and J by 6 bases; unmatched bases: 5. The CDR3 region is CASSFSAGGEQYF. The CDR3 region has the DNA TGTGCCAGCAGCTTCTCGGCAGGGGGCGAGCAGTACTTC. The entire variable domain, with the rest obtained from reference TRBV7-3 and TRBJ2-7, is as follows: GAGVSQTPSNKVTEKGKYVELRCDPISGHTALYWYRQSLGQGPEFLIYFQGTGAADDSGLPNDRFFAVRPEGSVSTLKIQRTERGDSAVYLCASSFSAGGEQYFGPGTRLTVT.

The chain links TRBV20-1 to TRBJ2-2; TRBD1 is a possible D gene (6 bases). There are 13 residues in the CDR3. CDR1 DFQATT and CDR2 SNEGSKA come from the germline V gene (reference sequence). The V end lost 3 bases, the J end lost 12 bases, and 17 bases lay between the germline ends. The CDR3 loop is CSASRTGTSKLFF. The CDR3 DNA sequence: TGCAGTGCTAGTCGTACCGGGACATCGAAGCTGTTTTTT.